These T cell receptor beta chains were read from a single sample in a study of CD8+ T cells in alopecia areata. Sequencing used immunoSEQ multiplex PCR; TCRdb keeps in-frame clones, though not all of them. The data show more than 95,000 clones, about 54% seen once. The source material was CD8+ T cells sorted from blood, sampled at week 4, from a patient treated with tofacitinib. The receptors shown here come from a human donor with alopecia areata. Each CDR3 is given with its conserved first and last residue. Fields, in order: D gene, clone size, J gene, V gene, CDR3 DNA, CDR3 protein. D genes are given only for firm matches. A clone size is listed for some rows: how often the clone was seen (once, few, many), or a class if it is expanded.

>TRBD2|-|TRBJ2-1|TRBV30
TGTGCCTGGAGTGAGTCGGGGGGTGAGCAGTTCTTC
CAWSESGGEQFF
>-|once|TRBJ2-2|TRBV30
TGTGCCTTCCAGGAGAACACCGGGGAGCTGTTTTTT
CAFQENTGELFF
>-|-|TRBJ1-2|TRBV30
TGTGCCTGGAGTTATGCAGACTATGGCTACACCTTC
CAWSYADYGYTF
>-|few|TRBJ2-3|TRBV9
TGTGCCAGCAGCCCCCGGGAATTCTCCACAGATACGCAGTATTTT
CASSPREFSTDTQYF
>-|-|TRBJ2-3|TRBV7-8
TGTGCCAGCAGCCTGCAGAGTTCCACAGATACGCAGTATTTT
CASSLQSSTDTQYF
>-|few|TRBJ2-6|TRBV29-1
TGCAGCGTTGAAGCGTATTCACAGGACTCTGGGGCCAACGTCCTGACTTTC
CSVEAYSQDSGANVLTF
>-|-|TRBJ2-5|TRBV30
TGTGCCTGGAACTATGCTTCACCGGGGGAGACCCAGTACTTC
CAWNYASPGETQYF
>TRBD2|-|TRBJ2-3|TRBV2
TGTGCCAGCAGTGACCTCTACACTAGCGGGACTTACACAGATACGCAGTATTTT
CASSDLYTSGTYTDTQYF
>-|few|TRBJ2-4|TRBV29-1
TGCAGCGTTGAAGTCGCCGACAATGACATTCAGTACTTC
CSVEVADNDIQYF
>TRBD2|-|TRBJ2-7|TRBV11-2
TGTGCCAGCAGCTCTGGACGACTAGCGGAATACGAGCAGTACTTC
CASSSGRLAEYEQYF
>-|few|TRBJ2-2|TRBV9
TGTGCCAGCAGCGTAGGGGATTACACCGGGGAGCTGTTTTTT
CASSVGDYTGELFF
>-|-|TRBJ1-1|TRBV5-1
TGCGCCAGCAGCTTGGGGGGGTCTTTCATGAACACTGAAGCTTTCTTT
CASSLGGSFMNTEAFF
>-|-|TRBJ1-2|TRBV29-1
TGCAGCGTTGTGAATGCCGGGGCATATGGCCTGGGCTACACCTTC
CSVVNAGAYGLGYTF
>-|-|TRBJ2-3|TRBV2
TGTGCCAGCAGAGGAGATACGCAGTATTTT
CASRGDTQYF
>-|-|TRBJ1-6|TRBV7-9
TGTGCCAGCAGCTTATTACACGGAGGGGACAATTCACCCCTCCACTTT
CASSLLHGGDNSPLHF
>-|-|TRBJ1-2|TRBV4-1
TGCGCCAGCAGCCAGATGGGTAGGGGGTATGGCTACACCTTC
CASSQMGRGYGYTF
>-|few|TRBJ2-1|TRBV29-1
TGCAGCGCCGTACACGGCAATGAGCAGTTCTTC
CSAVHGNEQFF
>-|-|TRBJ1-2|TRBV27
TGTGCCACCTTCCAAGGCCCGGGGGGAGGCGGCTACACCTTC
CATFQGPGGGGYTF
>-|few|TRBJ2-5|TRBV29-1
TGCAGCGCTATCCCCCCGGACTTAATCCAAGAGACCCAGTACTTC
CSAIPPDLIQETQYF
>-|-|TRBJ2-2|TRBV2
TGTGCCAGCAGTACACAGGTCTCCACCGGGGAGCTGTTTTTT
CASSTQVSTGELFF
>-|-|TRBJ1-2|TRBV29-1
TGCAGCGTTGAAGAATCGGTGAGGGGTAGGAACTATGGCTACACCTTC
CSVEESVRGRNYGYTF
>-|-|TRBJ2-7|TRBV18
TGTGCCAGCTCACTCACGAGACCCTCCCACGAGCAGTACTTC
CASSLTRPSHEQYF
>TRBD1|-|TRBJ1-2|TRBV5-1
TGCGCCAGCAGCACTGGACTCGGACAGGGGGGTAACTATGGCTACACCTTC
CASSTGLGQGGNYGYTF
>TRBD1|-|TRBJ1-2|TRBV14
TGTGCCAGCAGCCAGACAGGGGAAACCTATGGCTACACCTTC
CASSQTGETYGYTF
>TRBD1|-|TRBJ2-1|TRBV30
TGTGCCTGGAGTGTAGACAGGGGCCCTTTCTACAATGAGCAGTTCTTC
CAWSVDRGPFYNEQFF
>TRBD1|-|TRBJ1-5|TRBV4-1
TGCGCCAGCAGCCAGGTCCCCGGGACAGGGGTTCAGCCCCAGCATTTT
CASSQVPGTGVQPQHF
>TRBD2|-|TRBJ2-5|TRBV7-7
TGTGCTAGCAGCTTCTCGGGAGTAGCGGGACCTCAAGAGACCCAGTACTTC
CASSFSGVAGPQETQYF
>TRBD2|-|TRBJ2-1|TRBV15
TGTGCCACCAGCAGACGGGGACTAGCGCATGAGCAGTTCTTC
CATSRRGLAHEQFF